Shown below are 32 T cell receptor beta chains from a single sample sequenced in a study of CD8 T cells in Susac syndrome. It was with random hexamers that roughly 0.5 to 1 ug RNA was reverse transcribed. Using its own MiXCR run on the immunoSEQ multiplex PCR reads, TCRdb lists one record per CDR3 protein. Altogether some 300,000 distinct CDR3 sequences are present, over 75% being singletons, with the ten largest covering around 0.22%. Sequenced input: CD8+ T cells from PBMCs. The receptors were sampled from a human donor with multiple sclerosis.

This clonotype was seen just once. The rearrangement links TRBV27 to TRBJ2-1; TRBD2 matches 7 bases. J lost 7 bases, V lost 5 bases, and 8 bases had no gene match. CDR3 length equals 14 residues. Germline V gives CDR1 MNHEY, CDR2 SMNVEV (reference sequence). DNA of the CDR3: TGTGCCAGCAGTCCGGGACTACAGGAGAATGAGCAGTTCTTC. Translation gives CASSPGLQENEQFF.

The chain carries TRBV4-3 and TRBJ1-1, with D tentatively TRBD1 (5 bases). Germline V gives CDR1 LGHNA, CDR2 YSLEER. V was trimmed by 4 bases and J by 5 bases, leaving 20 bases between them. The length of the CDR3 is 16 residues. The CDR3 here is CASSRVTGAERTEAFF. The CDR3 DNA reads TGCGCCAGCAGCCGAGTTACCGGGGCTGAACGTACTGAAGCTTTCTTT.

The CDR3 loop is CASSLQMGKGNVLTF. In DNA, the CDR3 is TGTGCCAGCAGTTTACAAATGGGGAAGGGCAACGTCCTGACTTTC. The chain joins TRBV7-9 to TRBJ2-6; D is undetermined. Trimming took off 6 bases at V and 9 bases at J, with 18 bases between the two ends. CDR3 length: 15 residues. The germline CDR1 and CDR2 sequences are SEHNR and FQNEAQ (reference sequence).

This chain uses TRBV7-9 with TRBJ2-1; the match to TRBD2 covers 11 bases. CDR1 and CDR2 from the germline V gene are SEHNR and FQNEAQ (reference sequence). Trimming took 8 bases from V and 0 from J; bases not matched to a gene: 15. The CDR3 loop spans 19 amino acids. The CDR3 nucleotides read TGTGCCAGCGAGACCGGGACTAGCGGTTCGCGTAGCTCCTACAATGAGCAGTTCTTC. This encodes CASETGTSGSRSSYNEQFF.

The V and J genes are TRBV28 and TRBJ2-7, with D perhaps TRBD2 (5 bases). This CDR3 spans 12 amino acids. The germline gives CDR1 MDHEN, CDR2 SYDVKM. The germline V and J ends were trimmed by 2 bases and 7 bases, with 9 bases remaining between them. CDR3 in DNA: TGTGCCAGCAGTTTAGAGGGCTCGGAGCAGTACTTC. Residues: CASSLEGSEQYF.

The chain recombines TRBV29-1 with TRBJ1-2; D perhaps matches TRBD1 (6 bases). Trimming took 4 bases from V and 7 from J, leaving 13 bases between them. The CDR3 has 12 amino acids. Germline CDR1 reads SQVTM; CDR2 reads ANQGSEA. For the CDR3, the DNA is TGCAGCGTTGGGTGGGACACCCCTGGCTACACCTTC. Amino acid sequence: CSVGWDTPGYTF.

The chain employs TRBV5-1 and TRBJ1-2; TRBD1 matches 8 bases. The germline CDR1 and CDR2 sequences are SGHRS and YFSETQ. The CDR3 has 16 amino acids. Germline trimming cut 5 bases from V and 3 bases from J; bases unmatched to any gene: 12. The CDR3 loop reads CASRLGTGRLYYGYTF. The CDR3 nucleotides read TGCGCCAGCAGACTCGGGACAGGACGTCTCTACTATGGCTACACCTTC.

The chain combines TRBV4-3 with TRBJ2-1; 7 nucleotides agree with TRBD1. V dropped 6 bases and J dropped 4; count of bases not matched to a gene: 6. This CDR3 contains 14 residues. The germline CDR1 and CDR2 sequences are LGHNA and YSLEER. CDR3 loop: CASRNPGQYNEQFF. CDR3 coding DNA: TGCGCCAGCAGGAACCCGGGACAGTACAATGAGCAGTTCTTC.

The chain couples TRBV29-1 to TRBJ2-2, with D possibly being TRBD1 or TRBD2 (5 bases each). V shed 4 bases and J shed 4 bases, with 19 bases lying between them. CDR3 length equals 16 residues. Germline V gene lookup returns CDR1 SQVTM and CDR2 ANQGSEA. The CDR3 is CSVVQAEQGFTGELFF. The DNA for the CDR3 is TGCAGCGTTGTGCAAGCGGAGCAGGGTTTCACCGGGGAGCTGTTTTTT.

This clonotype was recorded only once. The chain uses TRBV30 and TRBJ2-7; 8 bases align to TRBD2. Germline values: CDR1 GTSNPN, CDR2 SVGIG (reference sequence). CDR3 size: 16 residues. Trimming at V came to 4 bases and at J to 3 bases, leaving 14 bases not matched to a gene. The CDR3 region is CAWTNTSGSRGYEQYF. The DNA of the CDR3 is TGTGCCTGGACTAATACTAGCGGCAGCCGAGGCTACGAGCAGTACTTC.

The chain joins TRBV9 to TRBJ2-7; D might be TRBD1 (6 bases). The CDR3 is made up of 14 amino acids. CDR1 SGDLS and CDR2 YYNGEE come from the germline V gene. V was trimmed by 4 bases and J by 0 bases, leaving 11 bases between them. Written as DNA, the CDR3 is TGTGCCAGCAGCCAGGGGATTAGCTCCTACGAGCAGTACTTC. Translating gives CASSQGISSYEQYF.

The chain carries TRBV7-9 and TRBJ2-2; D remains ambiguous. Between the trimmed V and J ends, which lost 6 bases and 3 bases, there was a span of 20 bases. The CDR3 is made up of 17 amino acids. The germline gives CDR1 SEHNR, CDR2 FQNEAQ (reference sequence). In nucleotides, the CDR3 is TGTGCCAGCAGTTCCCCCCGGCTAGTCGTTGACACCGGGGAGCTGTTTTTT. This encodes CASSSPRLVVDTGELFF.

This clonotype was recorded only once. The chain recombines TRBV20-1 with TRBJ2-1; D remains unclear. V shed 3 bases and J shed 7 bases, with 19 bases lying between them. Germline lookup yields CDR1 DFQATT and CDR2 SNEGSKA (reference sequence). This CDR3 comprises 15 residues. The CDR3 DNA reads TGCAGTGCTAGTAGGGTTCGCACAGTTGTAAATGAGCAGTTCTTC. This encodes CSASRVRTVVNEQFF.

This clonotype was recorded only once. V gene TRBV6-2 or TRBV6-3 combines with J gene TRBJ2-2; 12 bases agree with TRBD2. V was pared by 0 bases and J by 0 bases, with 14 bases of the junction left unmatched. Germline CDR1 MNHEY, CDR2 SVGEGT. CDR3 length equals 22 residues. As DNA, the CDR3 is TGTGCCAGCAGTTACTCGATTCCGACTAGCGGGGGAATGAATACGAACACCGGGGAGCTGTTTTTT. This gives the protein CASSYSIPTSGGMNTNTGELFF.

The chain carries TRBV28 and TRBJ1-1; 8 bases match TRBD1. The germline gives CDR1 MDHEN, CDR2 SYDVKM. The CDR3 has 16 residues. V was pared by 1 base and J by 1 base, with 5 bases of the junction left unmatched. The CDR3 DNA follows: TGTGCCAGCAGTTTATTTCCAGACAGGGGGAACACTGAAGCTTTCTTT. This translates into CASSLFPDRGNTEAFF.

V gene TRBV15 combines with J gene TRBJ2-1; D ambiguous. The CDR3 is 20 amino acids. Trimming shortened V by 7 bases and J by 13 bases, and 41 bases separated the two germline ends. Germline CDR1 and CDR2: LNHNV and YYDKDF (reference sequence). The CDR3 DNA is TGTGCCACCACCTTCTGGCAGAACCCCCGCAACCACTTCCGCTGTCAAGTCCAGTTCTTC. Its protein is CATTFWQNPRNHFRCQVQFF.

V and J are TRBV4-3 and TRBJ2-2; no reliable D call. The germline V and J ends were trimmed by 2 bases and 6 bases, with 10 bases remaining between them. This CDR3 has 14 residues. Looked up from germline, CDR1 is LGHNA and CDR2 is YSLEER. The CDR3, as DNA: TGCGCCAGCAGCCAACCTATGAGCGCCGGGGAGCTGTTTTTT. It specifies CASSQPMSAGELFF.

The V call is TRBV11-2, the J call TRBJ2-5, with a possible D match to TRBD1 (6 bases). There are 15 residues in the CDR3. The germline V gene has CDR1 SGHAT and CDR2 FQNNGV. V lost 2 bases and J 3 bases, leaving 13 bases between the germline ends. The CDR3 DNA is TGTGCCAGCAGCTTAACAGCACGGACAGAAGAGACCCAGTACTTC. Translated: CASSLTARTEETQYF. Complete variable domain (other parts from reference TRBV11-2 and TRBJ2-5): EAGVAQSPRYKIIEKRQSVAFWCNPISGHATLYWYQQILGQGPKLLIQFQNNGVVDDSQLPKDRFSAERLKGVDSTLKIQPAKLEDSAVYLCASSLTARTEETQYFGPGTRLLVL.

The chain employs TRBV24-1 and TRBJ1-1, with no clear D. The V end lost 4 bases, the J end lost 3 bases, and 8 bases lay between the germline ends. Germline-derived CDR1 and CDR2 are KGHDR and SFDVKD. This CDR3 has 13 residues. In nucleotides, the CDR3 is TGTGCCACCAGTGAGGGAATATACACTGAAGCTTTCTTT. As protein: CATSEGIYTEAFF.

In this sample, this clonotype turned up once. The chain is built from TRBV10-3 and TRBJ2-7; D not resolved. Germline lookup yields CDR1 ENHRY and CDR2 SYGVKD. CDR3 length equals 13 residues. Trimming removed 7 bases from V and 0 bases from J, with 10 bases in between. CDR3 sequence reads: CAINAGTSYEQYF. Written as DNA, the CDR3 is TGTGCCATCAACGCCGGCACCTCCTACGAGCAGTACTTC.

A single count supports this clonotype. The CDR3 loop reads CASSLNPVRLDTQYF. The CDR3 region has the DNA TGTGCCAGCAGTTTAAATCCGGTGCGGTTAGATACGCAGTATTTT. The chain couples TRBV12-3 or TRBV12-4 to TRBJ2-3; D remains unclear. Trimming left V 2 bases short and J 5 bases short, with 14 bases between. There are 15 residues in the CDR3.

The rearrangement links TRBV27 to TRBJ2-7, with 7 bases fitting TRBD1. This CDR3 is 14 amino acids long. Germline CDR1 MNHEY, CDR2 SMNVEV (reference sequence). The junction had 7 bases not matched to a gene; V was cut back by 6 bases and J by 2 bases. CDR3 sequence reads: CASSSIDRAYEQYF. CDR3 in DNA: TGTGCCAGCAGCTCAATAGACAGGGCCTACGAGCAGTACTTC.

V is TRBV2 and J is TRBJ1-5; the match to TRBD1 covers 7 bases. CDR1 is SNHLY and CDR2 is FYNNEI in the germline V gene. J gave up 6 bases and V 4 bases, and 9 bases lay outside the gene matches. There are 15 residues in the CDR3. This CDR3 is CASSGQGMGPQPQHF. As DNA, the CDR3 is TGTGCCAGCAGTGGACAGGGTATGGGGCCTCAGCCCCAGCATTTT.

This chain joins TRBV4-2 and TRBJ1-4; D call uncertain. Germline V CDR1 and CDR2: LGHNA, YNFKEQ. With 1 base removed from V and 8 bases from J, the gap between germline ends came to 14 bases. The CDR3 has 15 amino acids. CDR3 DNA sequence: TGTGCCAGCAGCCAAGGTGAGGGCGCGAAAGAAAAACTGTTTTTT. Translated: CASSQGEGAKEKLFF.

Of note for this clonotype: One end of the junction does not line up with germline, which may come from a read error. This chain connects TRBV7-7 to TRBJ2-1; 7 bases map to TRBD2. The CDR3 is 14 amino acids. Germline assignment: CDR1 SSHAT and CDR2 FNYEAQ (reference sequence). The CDR3 reads CASSLSGNYDEQFF. DNA of the CDR3: TGTGCTAGCAGCTTAAGCGGGAATTACGATGAGCAGTTCTTC.

The gene calls are TRBV24-1 and TRBJ2-1, with D uncertain. This CDR3 is built from 12 residues. Trimming took 8 bases from V and 0 from J, leaving 4 bases between them. Looked up from germline, CDR1 is KGHDR and CDR2 is SFDVKD. CDR3 in DNA: TGTGCCACCACCAGCTCCTACAATGAGCAGTTCTTC. It yields the protein CATTSSYNEQFF.

The V gene is TRBV2, the J gene TRBJ2-4; D is ambiguous. Germline V CDR1 and CDR2: SNHLY, FYNNEI. Trimming removed 1 base at V and 0 bases at J, with 13 bases between. The CDR3 contains 17 residues. The CDR3 is CASSEVWTDVAKNIQYF. CDR3 sequence (DNA): TGTGCCAGCAGTGAAGTTTGGACCGATGTAGCCAAAAACATTCAGTACTTC. Supplemented by reference TRBV2 and TRBJ2-4, the full variable domain reads EPEVTQTPSHQVTQMGQEVILRCVPISNHLYFYWYRQILGQKVEFLVSFYNNEISEKSEIFDDQFSVERPDGSNFTLKIRSTKLEDSAMYFCASSEVWTDVAKNIQYFGAGTRLSVL.

The rearrangement joins TRBV7-9 to TRBJ2-5, with a tentative D call TRBD1 (6 bases). Looked up from germline, CDR1 is SEHNR and CDR2 is FQNEAQ (reference sequence). V dropped 4 bases and J dropped 1 base, with 13 bases sitting between them. This CDR3 contains 15 residues. This CDR3 reads CASSSPGTTQETQYF. The DNA of the CDR3 is TGTGCCAGCAGCTCCCCCGGGACAACCCAAGAGACCCAGTACTTC.

The chain is built from TRBV28 and TRBJ2-7; 12 positions match TRBD1. V was pared by 6 bases and J by 3 bases, with 9 bases of the junction left unmatched. Germline loops: CDR1 MDHEN, CDR2 SYDVKM. The length of the CDR3 is 16 residues. CDR3 protein: CASSQRGTGGNYEQYF. CDR3 DNA sequence: TGTGCCAGCAGCCAGCGGGGGACAGGGGGCAACTACGAGCAGTACTTC. The full variable domain, with the rest looked up from reference TRBV28 and TRBJ2-7, is DVKVTQSSRYLVKRTGEKVFLECVQDMDHENMFWYRQDPGLGLRLIYFSYDVKMKEKGDIPEGYSVSREKKERFSLILESASTNQTSMYLCASSQRGTGGNYEQYFGPGTRLTVT.

V and J are TRBV4-1 and TRBJ2-1; 10 nucleotides line up with TRBD2. V trimming: 4 bases; J trimming: 8 bases; junction bases outside the gene matches: 8. Looked up from germline, CDR1 is MGHRA and CDR2 is YSYEKL. The CDR3 loop spans 15 amino acids. CDR3 sequence reads: CASSPGASGSYEQFF. CDR3 nucleotides: TGCGCCAGCAGCCCTGGGGCTAGCGGGAGCTATGAGCAGTTCTTC.

The chain is built from TRBV28 and TRBJ2-1, with 8 bases that match TRBD2. The CDR3 sequence is 14 residues long. CDR1 is MDHEN, CDR2 SYDVKM, per germline. J lost 6 bases, V lost 5 bases, and 6 bases had no gene match. CDR3 loop: CASSPLTSGNEQFF. The CDR3 DNA reads as TGTGCCAGCAGTCCCCTCACTAGCGGCAATGAGCAGTTCTTC.

The V gene is TRBV5-1, the J gene TRBJ2-7; D perhaps matches TRBD2 (6 bases). The V gene lost 0 bases and the J gene lost 1 base, with 17 bases spanning the gap. Germline CDR1 and CDR2: SGHRS and YFSETQ. The CDR3 runs to 17 residues. The CDR3 DNA reads as TGCGCCAGCAGCTTGGACTGGGGGGTCTCAGGGTCCTACGAGCAGTACTTC. This sequence encodes CASSLDWGVSGSYEQYF.